This TCR beta chain originates from a study of OX40 agonist ivuxolimab in advanced cancers. Clones were sequenced by immunoSEQ multiplex PCR, and TCRdb holds only the in-frame ones, with some missing. The table records fewer than 95,000 clones, around nine tenths of them present only once. V was pared by 6 bases and J by 2 bases, with 5 bases of the junction left unmatched. CDR3 length: 15 residues. Germline V gene sequence: CDR1 SNHLY, CDR2 FYNNEI. The V gene is TRBV2, the J gene TRBJ2-2, with 8 bases matching TRBD2. The material was CD4+ or CD8+ T cells sorted from blood, obtained in a trial of the OX40 agonist ivuxolimab. This TCR was recovered from an adult with an advanced solid tumor such as melanoma, head and neck, liver or kidney cancer. CDR3 coding DNA: TGTGCCAGCAGAGCGGGACTAGGTAACACCGGGGAGCTGTTTTTT. It yields the protein CASRAGLGNTGELFF. The full variable domain, its missing parts supplied by reference TRBV2 and TRBJ2-2, is EPEVTQTPSHQVTQMGQEVILRCVPISNHLYFYWYRQILGQKVEFLVSFYNNEISEKSEIFDDQFSVERPDGSNFTLKIRSTKLEDSAMYFCASRAGLGNTGELFFGEGSRLTVL.